Listed below are T cell receptor beta chains from one sample, sequenced in a study of blood T cell repertoires in COVID-19. Here immunoSEQ multiplex PCR was the method, and the copy in TCRdb shows in-frame clones only, minus some. The sample lists 78,000 or so clones, roughly 87% occurring once. Material: peripheral blood. The receptors shown here come from a woman aged 50 to 60 with acute or convalescent COVID-19. Both conserved end residues are trimmed from each CDR3. Each record gives: V gene, CDR3 protein.

TRBV27	ASSLGRDPYNEQF
TRBV10-2	ASNRGGELF
TRBV19	ASRLAGPNSPLH
TRBV19	ASSIVGRADAGELF
TRBV27	ASSPNRGFVTEAF
TRBV5-1	ASRPGQAFSGNTIY
TRBV18	ASSPFNSEAF
TRBV2	ASSGQGVGQPQH
TRBV29-1	SLGTDYGYT
TRBV5-1	ASSLMSGGIYGYT
TRBV6-5	ASSSGGNTGELF
TRBV21-1	ASSKVGGRERSYNEQF
TRBV4-1	ASSRETAVPDTQY
TRBV2	AIHIGERSGNTIY
TRBV23-1	ASSSRDRTYEQY
TRBV4-2	ASSQGVAEPINTEAF
TRBV10-3	AISERGGRNSPLH
TRBV7-9	ASSRAGDSGANVLT
TRBV30	ACRRGQGEGYYEQY
TRBV12-3/TRBV12-4	ASIITGVTEAF
TRBV28	ASSSPGQDSGELF
TRBV29-1	SVEPLAGGPRETQY
TRBV25-1	ASSAGTDTQY
TRBV5-6	ASSSTTYSNQPQH
TRBV6-5	ASSYGGSTDTQY
TRBV19	ASSMREGQYEQY
TRBV21-1	ASSKGRQLAGVKQY
TRBV7-6	ASSPSGSVVNEQF
TRBV5-1	ASSSDRGYYNEQF
TRBV19	ASSGPGSRRNTEAF
TRBV19	ASSRRDEQY
TRBV5-6	ASSSREGGEQY
TRBV6-5	ASSYGSTATEAF
TRBV24-1	ATSDPGQGGADTQY
TRBV4-2	ASSQADTGTGPYYSNQPQH
TRBV2	ASSETASSYNSPLH
TRBV9	ASSVGDRSNEKLF
TRBV30	AWREEGGGYNSPLH
TRBV4-1	ASSQTGTGDPKAF
TRBV19	ASIRGAGESNEQF
TRBV7-9	ASSLGGGFYEQY
TRBV4-1	ASSHYSGHHSGNTIY
TRBV28	ASSVSGKVGEQF
TRBV14	ASSQYGGARLSYT
TRBV28	ASSPGYNQPQH
TRBV28	ASSLEQGYGSPLH
TRBV20-1	SASPQGPYGYT
TRBV6-5	ASSILAGARDTQY
TRBV5-1	ASSLGGDTEAF
TRBV12-3/TRBV12-4	ASTATSRYGYT
TRBV12-2	ASRLADSISGNTIY